This paragraph covers one T cell receptor beta chain sequence. The record originates from a study of regulatory T cells in long-lasting Graves disease. V lost 3 bases and J 13 bases, leaving 19 bases between the germline ends. This CDR3 contains 14 residues. Germline CDR1 MNHNS, CDR2 SASEGT. The time point here: newly diagnosed GD, antithyroid drugs for less than 3 months. Making the TCR library involved RNA that had been extracted from PBMCs. Doctors identified Graves' disease using the American Thyroid Association guidelines. Arm-PCR with iRepertoire HTBI primers amplified the CDR3 regions for these TCR beta libraries. One entry per CDR3 protein results from TCRdb running MiXCR on the multiplex PCR reads. The profile shows fewer than 350,000 distinct CDR3 sequences, 15% to 20% of them singletons.

The sample in question was peripheral blood mononuclear cells (PBMCs), obtained at new diagnosis, from a patient treated with antithyroid drugs. The rearrangement uses TRBV6-1 and TRBJ2-1; D perhaps matches TRBD2 (7 bases). The clonotype was recovered from a female donor with Graves disease. The CDR3 bases are TGTGCCAGCAGTGACAGGGGAGGGGGAATGAGTCAGTTCTTC. Amino acids: CASSDRGGGMSQFF.